The clone carrying this T cell receptor (beta chain) was counted a single time. Its antigen is as yet unknown. Generated by immunoSEQ multiplex PCR, the TCRdb table keeps only in-frame clones and is missing some. The sample shows about 25,000 clones, about 69% of them seen only once. The CDR3 consists of 14 residues. Per germline, CDR1 SNHLY and CDR2 FYNNEI. Trimming took 6 bases from V and 2 from J; bases not matched to a gene: 5. The sample comes from a study of cytotoxic CD8 clonotypes in ibrutinib-treated CLL. Overall study findings and caveats: Contraction or stability on treatment characterized the public clonotypes, which were uncommon.

The receptor was derived from a human donor with chronic lymphocytic leukemia. This chain uses TRBV2 with TRBJ2-7, with 9 bases aligning to TRBD1. The specimen comprised PBMCs, sampled after 12 months of ibrutinib treatment. For the CDR3, the DNA is TGTGCCAGCAGCTACAGGGGGCCACCCTACGAGCAGTACTTC. Protein sequence: CASSYRGPPYEQYF.